This TCR beta chain was recovered during a study of glioma-infiltrating T cells. CDR3 size: 15 residues. The trim removed 7 bases at V and 3 bases at J, leaving 10 bases unmatched. Per germline, CDR1 MNHNS and CDR2 SASEGT. The iRepertoire nested amplicon-rescue multiplex PCR amplified TCR alpha and beta CDR3s from RNA. Input was 100-400 ng of tissue mRNA or PBMC total RNA. TCRdb called the multiplex PCR reads again in MiXCR, with one record for every CDR3 protein. The sample carries more than 350,000 distinct CDR3 sequences, 35% to 45% recorded once. This clonotype has ten or more counts. The sample comprised glioma tissue, nonneoplastic brain tissue, or PBMCs (not recorded which). This clonotype originated in a human donor with low-grade glioma or glioblastoma, undergoing nonglioma brain surgery, or in good health (not recorded which). The chain combines TRBV6-1 with TRBJ2-3; TRBD2 matches 7 bases. The CDR3, as DNA: TGTGCCAGCATTCCTGGCGGGAGCACGACAGATACGCAGTATTTT. Translating it yields CASIPGGSTTDTQYF.